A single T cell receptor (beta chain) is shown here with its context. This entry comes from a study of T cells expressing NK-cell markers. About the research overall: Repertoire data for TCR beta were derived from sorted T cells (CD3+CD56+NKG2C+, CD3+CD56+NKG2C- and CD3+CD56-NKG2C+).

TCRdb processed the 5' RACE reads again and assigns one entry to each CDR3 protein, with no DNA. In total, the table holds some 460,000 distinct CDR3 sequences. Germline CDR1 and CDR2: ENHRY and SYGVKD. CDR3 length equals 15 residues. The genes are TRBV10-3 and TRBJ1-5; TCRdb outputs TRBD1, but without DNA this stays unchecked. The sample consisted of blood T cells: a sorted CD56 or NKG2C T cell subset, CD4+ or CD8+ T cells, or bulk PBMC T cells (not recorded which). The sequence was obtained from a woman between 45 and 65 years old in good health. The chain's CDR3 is CAISEVWTGSQPQHF.